The 18 T cell receptor beta chains below all came from one sample that was sequenced in a study of cytomegalovirus exposure and HLA in healthy donors (TCRdb year 2017). Libraries were built with the immunoSEQ multiplex PCR assay. For the multiplex PCR, a mixture combining 60 forward primers for TCR Vbeta segments and 13 reverse primers for TCR Jbeta segments was used. This immuneACCESS table, as held by TCRdb, lists in-frame sequences with V and J called but not all clones. Of the missing ones, under half trace to an unresolved V gene in checked studies; the others have no known cause. This sample is represented by approximately 260,000 clones; roughly 91% of them were singletons. The ten biggest clones cover roughly 1.6% of the sample. Sequences were obtained from PBMCs. Every receptor here comes from a girl aged 2 to 10 in good health and CMV-seronegative.

The V gene is TRBV2, the J gene TRBJ2-1; tentative D call: TRBD2 (6 bases). CDR1 SNHLY and CDR2 FYNNEI come from the germline V gene. This CDR3 spans 15 amino acids. V was cut by 2 bases and J by 10 bases, with 18 bases left in between. The CDR3 DNA reads TGTGCCAGCAGTGAATTGGGGGGACTGGGGTGGGAGCAGTTCTTC. Translating gives CASSELGGLGWEQFF.

The CDR3 DNA sequence: TGTGCCAGTACCCTAGGACAGGGTTGGACTGAAGCTTTCTTT. This translates into CASTLGQGWTEAFF. This sequence joins TRBV19 and TRBJ1-1; 8 bases fit TRBD1. The V segment lost 7 bases and the J segment 5 bases; nucleotides outside the gene matches: 9. The CDR3 has 14 residues. The V gene's germline CDR1 is LNHDA and CDR2 SQIVND (reference sequence).

The V call is TRBV9, the J call TRBJ2-5; the match to TRBD1 covers 9 bases. Germline V lookup: CDR1 SGDLS, CDR2 YYNGEE. The CDR3 has 16 amino acids. V shed 6 bases and J 4 bases; nucleotides not matched to a gene: 13. DNA of the CDR3: TGTGCCAGCAAGGGCCTCGGGGACAGGGTCCTAGAGACCCAGTACTTC. Encoded protein: CASKGLGDRVLETQYF.

The chain carries TRBV2 and TRBJ2-7; D is possibly TRBD1 (6 bases). Trimming removed 6 bases at V and 6 bases at J, with 12 bases between. The CDR3 has 12 amino acids. CDR1 is SNHLY, CDR2 FYNNEI, per germline. CDR3 in amino acids: CASRGGVGEQYF. CDR3 sequence (DNA): TGTGCCAGCAGAGGGGGAGTGGGCGAGCAGTACTTC.

The rearrangement joins TRBV6-4 to TRBJ1-1; maybe TRBD1 (5 bases). V was pared by 3 bases and J by 2 bases, with 7 bases between. The CDR3 is 13 residues long. CDR1 MRHNA and CDR2 SNTAGT come from the germline V gene. The CDR3 DNA follows: TGTGCCAGCAGTGAGGGACTTAACACTGAAGCTTTCTTT. Its protein is CASSEGLNTEAFF.

This CDR3 is CASSEPYRVDYGYTF. The DNA for the CDR3 is TGTGCCAGCAGTGAACCCTACAGGGTAGACTATGGCTACACCTTC. The chain combines TRBV6-1 with TRBJ1-2, with D maybe TRBD1 (6 bases). The CDR3 has 15 amino acids. Germline-derived CDR1 and CDR2 are MNHNS and SASEGT. The germline V and J ends were trimmed by 2 bases and 3 bases, with 13 bases remaining between them.

The CDR3 here is CATSSQISASARDTQYF. CDR3 in DNA: TGTGCCACCAGCAGCCAGATCTCGGCTAGCGCACGAGATACGCAGTATTTT. The chain uses TRBV15 and TRBJ2-3, with D possibly TRBD2 on 6 matching bases. CDR3 size: 17 residues. Trimming removed 3 bases at V and 5 bases at J, with 21 bases between. The V gene's germline CDR1 is LNHNV and CDR2 YYDKDF (reference sequence).

The chain carries TRBV2 and TRBJ2-3, with 13 bases aligning to TRBD2. Germline lookup yields CDR1 SNHLY and CDR2 FYNNEI. The CDR3 is 16 residues long. The trim removed 7 bases at V and 3 bases at J, leaving 7 bases unmatched. The CDR3 region has the DNA TGTGCCAGCAAATGGACTAGCGGGAGTAGAACAGATACGCAGTATTTT. Encoded protein: CASKWTSGSRTDTQYF.

The chain links TRBV27 to TRBJ2-3, with 10 bases matching TRBD2. CDR3 length equals 19 residues. Unmatched junction bases numbered 17, after V lost 5 bases and J lost 3 bases. Germline V gene sequence: CDR1 MNHEY, CDR2 SMNVEV (reference sequence). The CDR3 spells CASSPPGASGRGVTDTQYF. CDR3 in DNA: TGTGCCAGCAGTCCCCCGGGGGCTAGCGGGAGAGGGGTGACAGATACGCAGTATTTT.

V is TRBV27 and J is TRBJ1-2; D unresolved. The CDR3 runs to 14 residues. Germline assignment: CDR1 MNHEY and CDR2 SMNVEV (reference sequence). Trimming pared 5 bases from V and 5 bases from J, leaving 15 bases between. The CDR3 region has the DNA TGTGCCAGCAGTCACCGCGCCGTTGAATATGGCTACACCTTC. Translated, it gives CASSHRAVEYGYTF.

The V gene is TRBV7-6, the J gene TRBJ1-1, with 8 bases that match TRBD1. Per germline, CDR1 SGHVS and CDR2 FNYEAQ. This CDR3 has 15 amino acids. J gave up 4 bases and V 1 base, and 5 bases lay outside the gene matches. The CDR3, as DNA: TGTGCCAGCAGCTTAGGGACAGGGTCGGTCACTGAAGCTTTCTTT. This encodes CASSLGTGSVTEAFF.

This clone has more than one count but fewer than ten. The V call is TRBV6-1, the J call TRBJ2-1; 7 bases are shared with TRBD1. The CDR3 covers 19 residues. Per the germline V gene, CDR1 is MNHNS and CDR2 is SASEGT. The trim removed 3 bases at V and 4 bases at J, leaving 18 bases unmatched. CDR3 DNA sequence: TGTGCCAGCAGTGACTTTGCCGGGACAGCCAACCCCGTTTACAATGAGCAGTTCTTC. This encodes CASSDFAGTANPVYNEQFF.

The chain joins TRBV2 to TRBJ1-1; no definite D call. The germline V gene encodes CDR1 SNHLY and CDR2 FYNNEI. V lost 0 bases and J lost 1, with 9 bases in between. The CDR3 covers 15 residues. In DNA form, the CDR3 reads TGTGCCAGCAGTGAAGCGCTACCGCAGAACACTGAAGCTTTCTTT. This codes for CASSEALPQNTEAFF.

The CDR3 coding sequence is TGTGCCAGTAGTCTAGCGGGAGGGCCCCCAGATACGCAGTATTTT. Its translation: CASSLAGGPPDTQYF. The V call is TRBV19, the J call TRBJ2-3, with 12 bases aligning to TRBD2. Trimming cost V 5 bases and J 4 bases; bases outside gene matches: 4. The CDR3 contains 15 residues. CDR1 and CDR2 from the germline V gene are LNHDA and SQIVND (reference sequence).

The chain recombines TRBV21-1 with TRBJ2-7; TRBD1, as called in the table, went unchecked against the DNA. TRBV21-1 is a pseudogene segment. This CDR3 spans 18 amino acids. The CDR3 spells CASSLGTAYLASSYEQYF. For the CDR3, the DNA is TGTGCCAGCAGCCTAGGGACAGCGTACCTGGCTAGCTCCTACGAGCAGTACTTC.

The chain is built from TRBV2 and TRBJ2-2; weak D call: TRBD1 (6 bases). The CDR3 has 13 residues. Looked up from germline, CDR1 is SNHLY and CDR2 is FYNNEI. The V gene lost 7 bases and the J gene lost 5 bases, with 11 bases spanning the gap. DNA of the CDR3: TGTGCCAGCAAGAGACAGGAGACCGGGGAGCTGTTTTTT. This codes for CASKRQETGELFF.

The chain uses TRBV11-3 and TRBJ1-4; the D gene is possibly TRBD1 (5 bases). Trimming removed 5 bases from V and 5 bases from J, with 15 bases in between. The germline gives CDR1 SGHNT, CDR2 YENEEA. This CDR3 is built from 15 residues. The CDR3 reads CASSGPPGLNEKLFF. CDR3 nucleotide sequence: TGTGCCAGCAGCGGACCCCCAGGGCTAAATGAAAAACTGTTTTTT.

The chain combines TRBV20-1 with TRBJ1-5; D remains ambiguous. The length of the CDR3 is 10 residues. Germline CDR1 reads DFQATT; CDR2 reads SNEGSKA (reference sequence). Trimming pared 7 bases from V and 7 bases from J, leaving 8 bases between. CDR3 coding DNA: TGCAGTGTCTCGGGGCAGCCCCAGCATTTT. It specifies CSVSGQPQHF.